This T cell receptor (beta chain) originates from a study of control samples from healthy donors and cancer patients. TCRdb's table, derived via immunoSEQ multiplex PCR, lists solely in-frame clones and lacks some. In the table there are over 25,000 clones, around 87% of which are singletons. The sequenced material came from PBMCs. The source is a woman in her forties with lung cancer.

The CDR3 DNA reads TGCGCCAGCAGCCAAGAGGACCCTGGGGCGGGGTTGGGCGAGCAGTACTTC. Translation gives CASSQEDPGAGLGEQYF. This sequence joins TRBV4-1 and TRBJ2-7; possible D gene TRBD2, 6 bases. The germline V and J ends were trimmed by 0 bases and 6 bases, with 21 bases remaining between them. Germline V gene sequence: CDR1 MGHRA, CDR2 YSYEKL. The CDR3 is 17 residues long.